Listed below are T cell receptor beta chains from one sample, sequenced in a study of cytomegalovirus exposure and HLA in healthy donors. Repertoires were generated with immunoSEQ multiplex PCR, while TCRdb's copy carries only in-frame clones and drops some. The repertoire has under 200,000 clones, 75% to 85% of them found once; the top ten carry about 2.3%. The sample consisted of PBMCs. All receptors come from a woman aged 45-65 years in good health and CMV-seronegative. Both conserved end residues are part of each CDR3. The order of the fields is CDR3 length, V gene, D gene, clone size, J gene, CDR3 DNA, CDR3 protein. The D gene is left open where the match is weak. Rows give clone size only sometimes, using once, few, many, or a class for an expanded clone.

cdr3_length: 13; v_call: TRBV30; d_call: .; clone_size: .; j_call: TRBJ2-3; cdr3_nt: TGTGCCTGGAGGTGGGGCTCCAGGGATACGCAGTATTTT; cdr3_aa: CAWRWGSRDTQYF
cdr3_length: 15; v_call: TRBV27; d_call: TRBD2; clone_size: few; j_call: TRBJ2-1; cdr3_nt: TGTGCCAGCAGTGCAAGTGGGACTAGCGGCAATGAGCAGTTCTTC; cdr3_aa: CASSASGTSGNEQFF
cdr3_length: 17; v_call: TRBV7-9; d_call: TRBD1; clone_size: .; j_call: TRBJ2-1; cdr3_nt: TGTGCCAGCAGCTTAGCGGGGCAGGGGGCGGCCTACAATGAGCAGTTCTTC; cdr3_aa: CASSLAGQGAAYNEQFF
cdr3_length: 14; v_call: TRBV11-2; d_call: .; clone_size: .; j_call: TRBJ2-1; cdr3_nt: TGTGCCAGCAGCTTAGAAACTAGTTACAATGAGCAGTTCTTC; cdr3_aa: CASSLETSYNEQFF
cdr3_length: 13; v_call: TRBV2; d_call: .; clone_size: .; j_call: TRBJ1-1; cdr3_nt: TGTGCCAGCAAACGACAGCCGAACACTGAAGCTTTCTTT; cdr3_aa: CASKRQPNTEAFF
cdr3_length: 14; v_call: TRBV2; d_call: .; clone_size: .; j_call: TRBJ2-7; cdr3_nt: TGTGCCAGCAGCCTCAGGGCCAGAACCTACGAGCAGTACTTC; cdr3_aa: CASSLRARTYEQYF
cdr3_length: 15; v_call: TRBV7-9; d_call: .; clone_size: few; j_call: TRBJ2-1; cdr3_nt: TGTGCCAGCAGCTTAGTATTAGGGGGTTTCAATGAGCAGTTCTTC; cdr3_aa: CASSLVLGGFNEQFF
cdr3_length: 17; v_call: TRBV28; d_call: .; clone_size: .; j_call: TRBJ1-5; cdr3_nt: TGTGCCAGCATGACCCCCCTCGGGAGGGGGACGGTACAGCCCCAGCATTTT; cdr3_aa: CASMTPLGRGTVQPQHF
cdr3_length: 15; v_call: TRBV27; d_call: .; clone_size: few; j_call: TRBJ1-2; cdr3_nt: TGTGCCAGCAGTTCAAATCACAGGGCGGACTATGGCTACACCTTC; cdr3_aa: CASSSNHRADYGYTF
cdr3_length: 15; v_call: TRBV5-1; d_call: TRBD2; clone_size: .; j_call: TRBJ2-3; cdr3_nt: TGCGCCAGCACCCCTTTAGGCGGGAGCTTGGATACGCAGTATTTT; cdr3_aa: CASTPLGGSLDTQYF